A single sample gave rise to the 15 T cell receptor beta chains below, sequenced in a study of type 1 regulatory T cells. TCRdb redid the calling of the reads with MiXCR, one entry per CDR3 protein. Of fewer than 70,000 distinct CDR3 sequences in the sample, around 68% were seen once. No antigen is known for these receptors. Sequencing input: cultured T cells, either the whole culture or a sorted T cell fraction (not recorded which). Subset: Tr1-enriched cell product generated in vitro against host alloantigens. The receptor source for this set is a human donor in good health.

This sequence joins TRBV5-1 and TRBJ2-7, with D uncertain. Germline CDR1 and CDR2: SGHRS and YFSETQ. There are 14 residues in the CDR3. V was trimmed by 4 bases and J by 6 bases, leaving 17 bases between them. CDR3 in DNA: TGCGCCAGCAGCCAAGGAACAGCCGCGTCCGAGCAGTACTTC. The encoded protein is CASSQGTAASEQYF. Drawing the rest from reference TRBV5-1 and TRBJ2-7, the complete variable domain is KAGVTQTPRYLIKTRGQQVTLSCSPISGHRSVSWYQQTPGQGLQFLFEYFSETQRNKGNFPGRFSGRQFSNSRSEMNVSTLELGDSALYLCASSQGTAASEQYFGPGTRLTVT.

This clonotype has a handful of counts. V is TRBV5-1 and J is TRBJ2-1, with 9 bases matching TRBD2. The germline V gene encodes CDR1 SGHRS and CDR2 YFSETQ. The CDR3 is made up of 16 amino acids. V shed 1 base and J 7 bases; nucleotides not matched to a gene: 9. The CDR3 sequence is CASSLLSGSGSNEQFF. The CDR3 nucleotides are TGCGCCAGCAGCTTGCTTAGCGGGAGTGGCAGTAATGAGCAGTTCTTC.

This CDR3 reads CASSPLVSGSFHEQFF. CDR3 nucleotides: TGTGCCAGCAGTCCCCTTGTGAGCGGGAGTTTCCATGAGCAGTTCTTC. The rearrangement links TRBV28 to TRBJ2-1, with 8 bases lining up with TRBD2. Germline values: CDR1 MDHEN, CDR2 SYDVKM. This CDR3 contains 16 residues. The J segment lost 8 bases and the V segment lost 5 bases, leaving 14 bases of the junction unmatched.

This chain joins TRBV5-1 and TRBJ2-2, with TRBD2 matching over 8 bases. V lost 4 bases to trimming and J lost 5 bases; unmatched junction nucleotides: 7. The CDR3 contains 15 residues. Germline-derived CDR1 and CDR2 are SGHRS and YFSETQ. The CDR3 spells CASSPGGTRTGELFF. In DNA form, the CDR3 reads TGCGCCAGCAGCCCCGGAGGGACTAGGACCGGGGAGCTGTTTTTT.

The CDR3 reads CASSAGARQYF. The CDR3 DNA reads TGTGCCAGCAGTGCAGGGGCCCGGCAGTACTTC. This chain joins TRBV27 and TRBJ2-7; a weak D match, TRBD1 (6 bases). The germline gives CDR1 MNHEY, CDR2 SMNVEV (reference sequence). There are 11 residues in the CDR3. Trimming left V 5 bases short and J 9 bases short, with 11 bases between.

This chain links TRBV6-6 with TRBJ1-5; 7 nucleotides line up with TRBD1. Germline assignment: CDR1 MNHNY and CDR2 SVGAGI (reference sequence). Losses at the gene ends were 0 bases for V and 0 bases for J; bases not matched to a gene: 2. This CDR3 is built from 16 residues. CDR3 residues: CASSYSGGDSNQPQHF. The CDR3, as DNA: TGTGCCAGCAGTTACTCAGGGGGCGATAGCAATCAGCCCCAGCATTTT.

The gene calls are TRBV5-4 and TRBJ1-2, with 10 bases identical to TRBD1. Germline CDR1 reads SGHNT; CDR2 reads YYREEE (reference sequence). V shed 4 bases, J shed 4 bases, and the junction held 7 bases outside the gene matches. The CDR3 spans 15 residues. The CDR3 reads CASSPAGQGIYGYTF. Here the CDR3 DNA reads TGTGCCAGCAGCCCGGCGGGACAGGGGATCTATGGCTACACCTTC.

This clonotype is deemed medium-sized. The chain uses TRBV5-1 and TRBJ2-3, with TRBD1 identical over 8 bases. V gave up 3 bases and J gave up 4 bases; unmatched junction bases: 7. Germline V gene data show CDR1 as SGHRS and CDR2 as YFSETQ. The CDR3 spans 15 residues. CDR3 bases: TGCGCCAGCAGCTCCACCGGGACAGGTCCAGATACGCAGTATTTT. Its protein is CASSSTGTGPDTQYF.

This clonotype turned up a few times. The genes are TRBV2 and TRBJ2-7; 10 positions match TRBD2. The V gene's germline CDR1 is SNHLY and CDR2 FYNNEI. V trimming: 3 bases; J trimming: 0 bases; junction bases outside the gene matches: 2. This CDR3 comprises 15 residues. The CDR3 DNA follows: TGTGCCAGCAGTGATAGCGGGAGGACCTCCTACGAGCAGTACTTC. It encodes CASSDSGRTSYEQYF. Full variable domain (outside the CDR3, taken from reference TRBV2 and TRBJ2-7): EPEVTQTPSHQVTQMGQEVILRCVPISNHLYFYWYRQILGQKVEFLVSFYNNEISEKSEIFDDQFSVERPDGSNFTLKIRSTKLEDSAMYFCASSDSGRTSYEQYFGPGTRLTVT.

V usage is TRBV4-2 and J usage is TRBJ2-7; 12 bases fit TRBD2. CDR1 is LGHNA and CDR2 is YNFKEQ in the germline V gene. The CDR3 totals 13 residues. V was clipped by 1 base and J by 11 bases; unmatched bases: 3. DNA for the CDR3: TGTGCCAGCAGCCAAGGACTAGCGGGAGCAGAGTACTTC. This sequence encodes CASSQGLAGAEYF.

This clonotype came up a few times. V is TRBV5-1 and J is TRBJ2-4; D unresolved. CDR1 SGHRS and CDR2 YFSETQ come from the germline V gene. V shed 0 bases and J shed 4 bases, with 14 bases lying between them. There are 16 residues in the CDR3. The CDR3 sequence is CASSLAGRIEKNIQYF. The CDR3 DNA sequence: TGCGCCAGCAGCTTGGCCGGCAGGATAGAAAAAAACATTCAGTACTTC.

J is TRBJ2-1 and V is TRBV27, with D tentatively TRBD1 (6 bases). The CDR3 runs to 16 residues. Trimming pared 5 bases from V and 6 bases from J, leaving 20 bases between. Germline loops: CDR1 MNHEY, CDR2 SMNVEV (reference sequence). The CDR3 nucleotides are TGTGCCAGCAGTCGGACCGGGACATGGGGTCTCAATGAGCAGTTCTTC. The encoded protein is CASSRTGTWGLNEQFF.

The chain couples TRBV7-9 to TRBJ2-7; D unresolved. The CDR3 loop spans 14 amino acids. Germline values: CDR1 SEHNR, CDR2 FQNEAQ (reference sequence). Trimming took 8 bases from V and 4 from J, leaving 18 bases between them. The CDR3 nucleotides read TGTGCCAGCGGAGAACCCGGACGGAATTACGAGCAGTACTTC. It specifies CASGEPGRNYEQYF.

The CDR3 reads CASSLTLSSYNEQFF. CDR3 nucleotide sequence: TGCGCCAGCAGCTTGACGCTTAGCTCCTACAATGAGCAGTTCTTC. The chain has TRBV5-1 and TRBJ2-1; D gene uncertain. The V gene lost 1 base and the J gene lost 0 bases, with 8 bases spanning the gap. Germline lookup yields CDR1 SGHRS and CDR2 YFSETQ. This CDR3 is built from 15 residues. Supplemented by reference TRBV5-1 and TRBJ2-1, the full variable domain reads KAGVTQTPRYLIKTRGQQVTLSCSPISGHRSVSWYQQTPGQGLQFLFEYFSETQRNKGNFPGRFSGRQFSNSRSEMNVSTLELGDSALYLCASSLTLSSYNEQFFGPGTRLTVL.

Details on this clonotype: Mismatch with germline at one junction end may stem from a read error. V and J are TRBV20-1 and TRBJ2-5, with no clear D. CDR3 length: 10 residues. The germline CDR1 and CDR2 sequences are DFQATT and SNEGSKA (reference sequence). CDR3 in DNA: TGCAGTGCCGGAACAGAGGCCCAGTACTTC. Its protein is CSAGTEAQYF.